The 26 T cell receptor beta chains listed next were all sequenced from one sample in a study of tumor-infiltrating lymphocytes in primary liver carcinoma. The researchers produced TCR beta cDNA from 500 to 550 ng total RNA with a constant-region primer. Three nested multiplex PCR rounds of slightly modified ARM-PCR generated TCR beta libraries. The two initial PCR rounds, about 9 cycles each, used TRBV1-TRBV30 forward and C-beta reverse primers. Using its own MiXCR run on the multiplex PCR reads, TCRdb lists one record per CDR3 protein. Of tens of thousands of distinct CDR3 sequences listed, over 70% are singletons. Unsorted bulk tissue (roughly 18-32 mg) underwent RNA and DNA co-extraction. The specimen sequenced was liver tumor tissue from sampling region 2. Subset in this sample: tumor region T2, inferior pole. All receptors derive from a man aged 40-55 years with primary liver carcinoma and hepatitis B virus infection.

On this clonotype: Given a much more abundant clone one base away, this may be a read error. The rearrangement uses TRBV2 and TRBJ2-4, with TRBD1 matching 10 bases. The length of the CDR3 is 13 residues. In germline, CDR1 is SNHLY, CDR2 FYNNEI. V was clipped by 7 bases and J by 6 bases; unmatched bases: 3. CDR3: CASIRDRGNIQYF. The CDR3 DNA reads as TGTGCCAGCATCCGGGACAGGGGAAACATTCAGTACTTC.

Turning to this clonotype: No conserved phenylalanine or tryptophan ends this CDR3, so it is likely a read error. CDR3 loop: CASSLDRAGANVLTS. In DNA form, the CDR3 reads TGTGCCAGCAGCTTGGACAGGGCTGGGGCCAACGTCCTGACTTCC. V usage is TRBV11-2 and J usage is TRBJ2-6; 8 positions match TRBD1. Germline CDR1 reads SGHAT; CDR2 reads FQNNGV. The V and J ends lost 3 bases and 2 bases, in that order; junction bases with no gene match: 0. There are 15 residues in the CDR3.

This chain uses TRBV11-2 with TRBJ2-3, with D perhaps matching TRBD2 (6 bases). The CDR3 is 17 residues long. Germline loops: CDR1 SGHAT, CDR2 FQNNGV. For the CDR3, the DNA is TGTGTTAGCAGCGTAGTCGGCGCGGGGTCGGGTGAAGATACGCAGTATTTT. It yields the protein CVSSVVGAGSGEDTQYF.

The rearrangement links TRBV2 to TRBJ1-2, with TRBD1 matching over 10 bases. V was pared by 8 bases and J by 3 bases, with 0 bases of the junction left unmatched. The CDR3 is 12 amino acids. Germline CDR1 is SNHLY and CDR2 is FYNNEI. The CDR3: CASGTGDYGYTF. CDR3 coding DNA: TGTGCCAGCGGGACAGGGGACTATGGCTACACCTTC.

Notes on this clonotype: Given the absence of the conserved phenylalanine or tryptophan at the CDR3 end, a read error is likely. This chain joins TRBV11-2 and TRBJ2-3, with D perhaps matching TRBD2 (5 bases). Per germline, CDR1 SGHAT and CDR2 FQNNGV. The CDR3 sequence is 20 residues long. The chain's CDR3 is CASSPDDPLHIARSTDMQYL. In DNA form, the CDR3 reads TGTGCCAGCAGCCCCGATGACCCCCTGCATATAGCGAGAAGCACAGATATGCAGTATCTT.

As to this clonotype: A much larger clone sits a single nucleotide away, making a read error possible. CDR3: CASSQGGGGNQPWHF. The CDR3 DNA is TGCGCCAGCAGCCAAGGTGGAGGAGGCAATCAGCCCTGGCATTTT. This sequence joins TRBV4-1 and TRBJ1-5; D gene uncertain. The CDR3 loop spans 15 amino acids. The germline V gene encodes CDR1 MGHRA and CDR2 YSYEKL. V lost 1 base to trimming and J lost 15 bases, with 22 bases between them.

As to this clonotype: A read error is likely, as this CDR3 ends without the conserved phenylalanine or tryptophan. This CDR3 reads CATKIQGAGNIQYL. Written as DNA, the CDR3 is TGTGCCACCAAAATACAGGGGGCGGGAAACATTCAGTACCTA. The chain combines TRBV12-3 or TRBV12-4 with TRBJ2-4; TRBD1 matches at 9 bases. With V trimmed by 10 bases and J by 6 bases, 10 bases remained unmatched. The CDR3 contains 14 residues.

The chain recombines TRBV6-1 with TRBJ2-7; D uncertain. The CDR3 covers 13 residues. CDR1 and CDR2 (germline): MNHNS, SASEGT. The CDR3 region has the DNA TGTGCCAGCAGTGAATGGGTTATCTACGAGCATTACGTC. As protein: CASSEWVIYEHYV.

V and J are TRBV11-1 and TRBJ2-1; D call uncertain. The CDR3 has 12 amino acids. V was pared by 8 bases and J by 7 bases, with 12 bases between. The germline V gene encodes CDR1 SGHAT and CDR2 FQDESV (reference sequence). CDR3 amino acids: CASLGRANEQFF. The CDR3 coding sequence is TGTGCCAGCTTAGGCCGGGCAAATGAGCAGTTCTTC.

A remark on this clonotype: Sequence at one end of the junction differs from germline and may be a read error. V gene TRBV28 combines with J gene TRBJ1-6, with 8 bases fitting TRBD1. CDR3 length equals 15 residues. Germline V gene data show CDR1 as MDHEN and CDR2 as SYDVKM. CDR3 amino acids: CAGSSGGEGNSPLHF. The CDR3, as DNA: TGTGCCGGCAGTTCAGGGGGCGAAGGAAATTCACCTCTCCACTTT. The whole variable domain, remainder taken from reference TRBV28 and TRBJ1-6, is DVKVTQSSRYLVKRTGEKVFLECVQDMDHENMFWYRQDPGLGLRLIYFSYDVKMKEKGDIPEGYSVSREKKERFSLILESASTNQTSMYLCAGSSGGEGNSPLHFGNGTRLTVT.

This clonotype was counted between two and nine times. The J gene is TRBJ2-1, the V gene TRBV6-2 or TRBV6-3, with 10 bases aligning to TRBD2. The CDR3 runs to 14 residues. From germline, CDR1 is MNHEY and CDR2 SVGEGT. The CDR3 loop reads CTVGTSGTYNEQFF. For the CDR3, the DNA is TGTACCGTCGGAACTAGCGGGACCTACAATGAGCAGTTCTTC.

This clonotype was detected a few times. A much larger clone sits a single nucleotide away, making a read error possible. J is TRBJ2-7 and V is TRBV12-3 or TRBV12-4; 7 nucleotides align to TRBD1. This CDR3 comprises 13 residues. CDR3 region: CVCADRESYEQYF. CDR3 bases: TGTGTCTGTGCAGACAGGGAATCCTACGAGCAGTACTTC.

With respect to this clonotype: At one of its ends the junction is not consistent with the germline gene, which may arise from a read error. V and J are TRBV12-3 or TRBV12-4 and TRBJ1-1, with a weak D call TRBD1 (6 bases). This CDR3 comprises 14 residues. Written as DNA, the CDR3 is TGTGCTAGCAGATCCAGGGGAATAGACACTGAAGCTTTCTTT. It yields the protein CASRSRGIDTEAFF.

With respect to this clonotype: One junction end disagrees with the germline gene, perhaps due to a read error. The CDR3 DNA sequence: TGTGCCAGCGGTTATACGTCAGGGACAGGGGGGTTCTTC. Translation gives CASGYTSGTGGFF. The V and J genes are TRBV6-2 or TRBV6-3 and TRBJ2-1; TRBD1 matches at 11 bases. CDR3 length: 13 residues. Germline-derived CDR1 and CDR2 are MNHEY and SVGEGT.

The table lists this clonotype with many counts. This chain uses TRBV6-5 with TRBJ1-4; no definite D call. The CDR3 contains 17 residues. CDR1 is MNHEY and CDR2 is SVGAGI in the germline V gene. Trimming stripped 0 bases from V and 0 bases from J, with 11 bases between. Here the CDR3 reads CASSYSTRRATNEKLFF. The DNA of the CDR3 is TGTGCCAGCAGTTACTCCACTCGGCGGGCAACTAATGAAAAACTGTTTTTT.

A remark on this clonotype: This is likely a read error, given that the CDR3 carries no conserved phenylalanine or tryptophan at its end. V gene TRBV4-1 combines with J gene TRBJ2-5; unclear D gene. V lost 0 bases and J lost 7, with 12 bases in between. The CDR3 has 14 residues. Germline lookup yields CDR1 MGHRA and CDR2 YSYEKL. This CDR3 reads CASSQDPSAGTQYS. The CDR3 DNA is TGCGCCAGCAGCCAAGACCCTTCAGCTGGGACCCAGTACTCC.

For this clonotype: Mismatch with germline at one junction end may stem from a read error. The chain couples TRBV12-3 or TRBV12-4 to TRBJ1-2, with D perhaps TRBD1 (6 bases). This CDR3 is 14 amino acids long. CDR3 sequence: CASSIWGQAYGYIF. In DNA, the CDR3 is TGTGCCAGCAGTATCTGGGGACAAGCATATGGCTACATCTTC.

This clonotype appeared many times. The chain has TRBV7-8 and TRBJ2-7; D tentatively fits TRBD1 or TRBD2 (5 bases each). The CDR3 covers 14 residues. Germline V CDR1 and CDR2: SGHVS, FQNEAQ. The V and J ends lost 1 base and 3 bases respectively, with 10 bases between them. This CDR3 is CASSLGGSDYEQYF. In DNA, the CDR3 is TGTGCCAGCAGCTTAGGGGGGTCCGACTACGAGCAGTACTTC.

As concerns this clonotype: This may stem from a read error, because a much larger clone lies one nucleotide away. The chain employs TRBV9 and TRBJ1-5; no firm D call. The CDR3 is 15 residues long. Germline V gene data show CDR1 as SGDLS and CDR2 as YYNGEE. The CDR3 DNA follows: TGTGCCAGCAACGTAGAACCCTTCTTTAGTCAGCCCCAGCATTTT. Its protein product is CASNVEPFFSQPQHF.

Regarding this clonotype: A much larger clone differs by one base, so this may be a read error. This rearrangement joins TRBV25-1 to TRBJ2-2, with D possibly matching TRBD2 (5 bases). Trimming cost V 3 bases and J 3 bases, with 11 bases left between them. Germline CDR1 reads MGHDK; CDR2 reads SYGVNS. The CDR3 extends over 15 amino acids. CDR3 amino acids: CASSDQRAYTGELFF. DNA for the CDR3: TGTGCCAGCAGTGATCAGAGGGCCTACACCGGGGAGCTGTTTTTT.

This clonotype was seen only once. Relative to the germline gene, one junction end is altered; a read error may explain this. The genes are TRBV4-1 and TRBJ2-1; 10 positions agree with TRBD2. Germline CDR1 and CDR2: MGHRA and YSYEKL. This CDR3 contains 16 residues. CDR3 in amino acids: CDSSQAGTSVYNEQFF. In DNA, the CDR3 is TGCGACAGCAGCCAAGCCGGGACTAGCGTCTATAATGAGCAGTTCTTC.

Notes on this clonotype: Sequence at one end of the junction differs from germline and may be a read error. The chain joins TRBV12-3 or TRBV12-4 to TRBJ2-7; no clear D gene. This CDR3 is 14 amino acids long. The DNA for the CDR3 is TGTGTCAGCAGTAAGCAGCCTTTTTCCAGCGAGCAGTACTTC. Translated, it gives CVSSKQPFSSEQYF.

A word on this clonotype: At one end, the junction sequence differs from germline, possibly due to a read error. This sequence joins TRBV6-5 and TRBJ1-1; no clear D gene. There are 14 residues in the CDR3. Germline assignment: CDR1 MNHEY and CDR2 SVGAGI. The chain's CDR3 is CASSSSSGNAEAFF. CDR3 DNA: TGTGCCAGCAGTTCCTCCAGCGGGAACGCTGAAGCTTTCTTT.

Concerning this clonotype: At one end the junction does not follow the germline gene, possibly because of a read error. The chain joins TRBV6-5 to TRBJ2-1; D gene ambiguous. Germline values: CDR1 MNHEY, CDR2 SVGAGI. CDR3 size: 15 residues. CDR3 protein: CAGSYPGNSYNEQFF. The CDR3 bases are TGTGCCGGCAGTTACCCGGGTAACTCATACAATGAGCAGTTCTTC.

The V gene is TRBV7-2, the J gene TRBJ2-7, with TRBD2 identical over 8 bases. Germline CDR1 reads SGHTA; CDR2 reads FQGNSA. V lost 2 bases to trimming and J lost 2 bases; unmatched junction nucleotides: 5. The CDR3 spans 15 residues. CDR3 nucleotide sequence: TGTGCCAGCAGCTTATTTGCGGGGGGTACCTACGAGCAGTACTTC. Protein product: CASSLFAGGTYEQYF. The complete variable domain, with remaining parts taken from reference TRBV7-2 and TRBJ2-7, reads GAGVSQSPSNKVTEKGKDVELRCDPISGHTALYWYRQSLGQGLEFLIYFQGNSAPDKSGLPSDRFSAERTGGSVSTLTIQRTQQEDSAVYLCASSLFAGGTYEQYFGPGTRLTVT.

In its sample, this clonotype ranks as medium-sized. This chain links TRBV10-3 with TRBJ1-2; possible D gene TRBD1, 5 bases. The CDR3 sequence is 18 residues long. Germline values: CDR1 ENHRY, CDR2 SYGVKD. V dropped 0 bases and J dropped 0 bases, with 17 bases sitting between them. CDR3 residues: CAISESGHRSATNYGYTF. The CDR3, as DNA: TGTGCCATCAGTGAGTCCGGACACAGATCAGCTACTAACTATGGCTACACCTTC.